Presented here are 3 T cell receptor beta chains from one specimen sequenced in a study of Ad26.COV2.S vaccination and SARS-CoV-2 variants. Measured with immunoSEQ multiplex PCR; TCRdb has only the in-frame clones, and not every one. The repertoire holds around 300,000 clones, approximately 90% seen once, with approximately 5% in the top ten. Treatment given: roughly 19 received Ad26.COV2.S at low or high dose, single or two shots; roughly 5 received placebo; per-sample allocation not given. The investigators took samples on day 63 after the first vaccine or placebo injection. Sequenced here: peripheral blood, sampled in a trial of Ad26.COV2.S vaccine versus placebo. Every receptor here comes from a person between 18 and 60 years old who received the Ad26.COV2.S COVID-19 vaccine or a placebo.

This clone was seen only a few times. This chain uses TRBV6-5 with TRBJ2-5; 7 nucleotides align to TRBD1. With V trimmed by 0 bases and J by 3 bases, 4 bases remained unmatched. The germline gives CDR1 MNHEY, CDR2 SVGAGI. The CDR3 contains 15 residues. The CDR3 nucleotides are TGTGCCAGCAGTTACTCGGGGACAGCCGAAGAGACCCAGTACTTC. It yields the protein CASSYSGTAEETQYF.

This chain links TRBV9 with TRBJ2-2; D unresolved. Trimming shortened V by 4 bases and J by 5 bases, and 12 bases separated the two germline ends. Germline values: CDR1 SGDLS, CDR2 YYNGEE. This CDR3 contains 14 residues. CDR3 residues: CASSQNFGTGELFF. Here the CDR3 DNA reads TGTGCCAGCAGCCAAAACTTTGGAACCGGGGAGCTGTTTTTT.

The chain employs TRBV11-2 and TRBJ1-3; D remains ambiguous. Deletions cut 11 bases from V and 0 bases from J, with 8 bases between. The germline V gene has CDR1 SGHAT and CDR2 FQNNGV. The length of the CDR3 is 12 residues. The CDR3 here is CASAGSGNTIYF. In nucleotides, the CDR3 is TGTGCCTCGGCGGGCTCTGGAAACACCATATATTTT.